A single sample is the source of the 8 T cell receptor beta chains below, sequenced in a study of PD-1 blockade in classical Hodgkin lymphoma. The repertoire was sequenced with immunoSEQ multiplex PCR; TCRdb's copy has only in-frame clones and lacks some. Of 20,000 to 25,000 clones listed, around 81% are singletons. Each patient relapsed following autologous stem cell transplantation, and prior brentuximab vedotin exposure differed. Sequences were derived from peripheral blood mononuclear cells (PBMCs), sampled before the second cycle of nivolumab. The origin of the receptors is a human donor with classical Hodgkin lymphoma.

The V gene is TRBV18, the J gene TRBJ2-5; D remains unclear. V was cut by 2 bases and J by 3 bases, with 10 bases left in between. Germline loops: CDR1 KGHSH, CDR2 LQKENI. The CDR3 length is 14 residues. CDR3 DNA sequence: TGTGCCAGCTCACCATCCTACAGTAAAGAGACCCAGTACTTC. It encodes CASSPSYSKETQYF.

This chain uses TRBV5-1 with TRBJ2-2; maybe TRBD1 (5 bases). Germline V lookup: CDR1 SGHRS, CDR2 YFSETQ. The CDR3 is 14 amino acids. Trimming removed 4 bases from V and 6 bases from J, with 13 bases in between. Written as DNA, the CDR3 is TGCGCCAGCAGCCCCAACCAGGGCCCCGGGGAGCTGTTTTTT. Encoded protein: CASSPNQGPGELFF.

The chain joins TRBV27 to TRBJ1-4; weak D call: TRBD1 (5 bases). V lost 6 bases and J lost 8, with 13 bases in between. This CDR3 has 13 residues. The germline V gene encodes CDR1 MNHEY and CDR2 SMNVEV (reference sequence). DNA of the CDR3: TGTGCCAGCAGAAGGGACTTCCGCGAAAAACTGTTTTTT. Its protein is CASRRDFREKLFF.

This clone was seen only a few times. The chain combines TRBV11-2 with TRBJ1-4; no definite D call. Germline CDR1 is SGHAT and CDR2 is FQNNGV. Trimming took off 3 bases at V and 7 bases at J, with 15 bases between the two ends. The CDR3 has 15 residues. The CDR3 loop is CASSLSTSRVEKLFF. The CDR3 DNA reads as TGTGCCAGCAGCTTGAGCACCTCGAGGGTTGAAAAACTGTTTTTT.

The V gene is TRBV28, the J gene TRBJ2-7; the D is unclear. Germline V CDR1 and CDR2: MDHEN, SYDVKM. V dropped 8 bases and J dropped 0 bases, with 14 bases sitting between them. The CDR3 runs 14 residues. DNA of the CDR3: TGTGCCAGCCGGCGGTTCGAGAGCTCCTACGAGCAGTACTTC. Residues: CASRRFESSYEQYF.

V gene TRBV9 combines with J gene TRBJ2-5, with TRBD2 identical over 12 bases. V dropped 4 bases and J dropped 5; count of bases not matched to a gene: 18. Germline-derived CDR1 and CDR2 are SGDLS and YYNGEE. This CDR3 has 19 amino acids. The CDR3 DNA sequence: TGTGCCAGCAGCCTCTCGGGGATAGGGACTAGCGGGCAGTCGGAGACCCAGTACTTC. It yields the protein CASSLSGIGTSGQSETQYF.

This chain links TRBV5-1 with TRBJ1-1; D gene uncertain. V was pared by 3 bases and J by 5 bases, with 14 bases between. This CDR3 region has 14 residues. Looked up from germline, CDR1 is SGHRS and CDR2 is YFSETQ. The CDR3 sequence is CASSWLGLETEAFF. DNA for the CDR3: TGCGCCAGCAGCTGGCTTGGGCTCGAAACTGAAGCTTTCTTT. Full variable domain (remainder filled in from reference TRBV5-1 and TRBJ1-1): KAGVTQTPRYLIKTRGQQVTLSCSPISGHRSVSWYQQTPGQGLQFLFEYFSETQRNKGNFPGRFSGRQFSNSRSEMNVSTLELGDSALYLCASSWLGLETEAFFGQGTRLTVV.

This sequence joins TRBV7-2 and TRBJ1-2; D is unclear. This CDR3 has 13 residues. The germline gives CDR1 SGHTA, CDR2 FQGNSA. Between the trimmed V and J ends, which lost 2 bases and 0 bases, there was a span of 4 bases. The CDR3 spells CASSLTANYGYTF. The DNA of the CDR3 is TGTGCCAGCAGCTTAACCGCTAACTATGGCTACACCTTC.